This TCR beta chain came from a study of T-cell reconstitution after alpha-beta-depleted transplantation in children. In this sample, this clonotype turned up many times. Its specificity is unknown. Unique molecular identifiers featured in how the TCRbeta library was prepared. TCRdb re-analysed the PCR reads in MiXCR, keeping a single row per CDR3 protein. The table lists 250,000 to 300,000 distinct CDR3 sequences, 6.5% to 9% of them singletons, with 9.1% in the top ten. The germline CDR1 and CDR2 sequences are MNHNS and SASEGT. The CDR3 covers 14 residues. V lost 9 bases and J lost 5; bases outside the gene matches: 3. Study-wide findings and caveats: There were some patients whose high TCRbeta diversity at day 60 came from surviving recipient T cells and thymic progenitors. Expanded clones from the graft, numbering several hundred, reportedly supplied alpha-beta T cells about two months after transplant. Once a year had passed after transplant, T-cell counts and diversity came mostly from newly produced T cells.

Specimen: peripheral blood, collected 360 days after TCRalphabeta/CD19-depleted stem cell transplant. The V and J genes are TRBV6-1 and TRBJ2-2, with 13 positions matching TRBD2. The sequence was collected from a female patient between 2 and 15 years old who had a stem cell transplant for Fanconi anemia, so the T cells may come from the graft donor. The CDR3 is CASRTSGSTGELFF. The CDR3 DNA is TGTGCCAGTAGGACTAGCGGGAGTACCGGGGAGCTGTTTTTT.